This T cell receptor beta chain was identified in a study of T-cell memory formation after mild COVID-19. TCRdb re-called the 5' RACE reads with MiXCR, one entry per CDR3 protein. The table has roughly 340,000 distinct CDR3 sequences, under 25% seen once. This clonotype turned up a few times. Germline CDR1 and CDR2: MNHEY and SMNVEV (reference sequence). V trimming: 7 bases; J trimming: 3 bases; junction bases outside the gene matches: 5. CDR3 length: 14 residues. The source material was PBMCs or a T cell subset sorted from them (not recorded which). The chain links TRBV27 to TRBJ1-4; TRBD1 agrees at 7 bases. The TCR comes from a man aged 18-30 years who had mild COVID-19 (a few samples of this study predate the infection). Cell type and time point are not known. The CDR3 reads CASTPGTANEKLFF. CDR3 coding DNA: TGTGCCAGCACTCCGGGGACAGCTAATGAAAAACTGTTTTTT.